This TCR beta chain was recovered during a study of T cells after yellow fever vaccination. A 5'RACE template-switching step, the method used to make TCR cDNA, added a universal primer site and UMIs. Via MiXCR, TCRdb re-called the 5' RACE reads, giving one row per CDR3 protein. The sample lists around 250,000 distinct CDR3 sequences, roughly 5.2% seen once, with less than 3.5% in the top ten. Points on this clonotype: Its antigen is currently unknown.

The V and J ends lost 6 bases and 4 bases, in that order; junction bases with no gene match: 5. The CDR3 totals 14 residues. The germline CDR1 and CDR2 sequences are DFQATT and SNEGSKA (reference sequence). Study-wide findings and caveats: The booster saw the reappearance of most primary-vaccination clones (more than 95% CD4, 88% CD8). Peaking on day 5 versus 15, the secondary response was faster but weaker.

This clonotype was obtained from a man in his late teens or twenties who received the YFV17D yellow fever vaccine. Sequencing used CD4+ T cells sorted from PBMCs, obtained on the day of the yellow fever booster vaccination. The chain links TRBV20-1 to TRBJ2-3; 12 bases line up with TRBD2. CDR3 region: CSALTSGGADTQYF. CDR3 sequence (DNA): TGCAGTGCCCTGACTAGCGGGGGCGCAGATACGCAGTATTTT.